Below, 21 T cell receptor beta chains from the same sample are listed, as sequenced in a study of blood T cell repertoires in COVID-19. Produced via immunoSEQ multiplex PCR; TCRdb's table is partial and in-frame only. Here the sample spans approximately 300,000 clones, more than 90% being singletons. Source material: PBMCs or T cells enriched from blood (not recorded which). These receptors came from a young woman who had been exposed to COVID-19.

The CDR3 loop is CASSPRGDRGATNEKLFF. DNA of the CDR3: TGTGCCAGCAGCCCGCGGGGGGACAGGGGTGCAACTAATGAAAAACTGTTTTTT. This sequence joins TRBV13 and TRBJ1-4; 10 positions match TRBD1. The CDR3 runs to 18 residues. V trimming: 5 bases; J trimming: 0 bases; junction bases outside the gene matches: 9. Germline V gives CDR1 PRHDT, CDR2 FYEKMQ (reference sequence).

To note about this clone: Other DNA sequences in the same sample also yield this CDR3. The chain combines TRBV9 with TRBJ2-1, with a tentative D call TRBD1 (5 bases). CDR3 length: 13 residues. Germline V gene data show CDR1 as SGDLS and CDR2 as YYNGEE. V shed 5 bases and J shed 3 bases, with 9 bases lying between them. CDR3: CASSAQGYNEQFF. CDR3 DNA: TGTGCCAGCAGTGCTCAGGGCTACAATGAGCAGTTCTTC.

The chain carries TRBV7-9 and TRBJ1-3, with 8 positions matching TRBD1. The CDR3 totals 16 residues. Germline CDR1 and CDR2: SEHNR and FQNEAQ (reference sequence). V gave up 2 bases and J gave up 2 bases; unmatched junction bases: 5. This CDR3 is CASSLPADRAGNTIYF. CDR3 nucleotide sequence: TGTGCCAGCAGCTTACCTGCGGACAGGGCTGGAAACACCATATATTTT.

This sequence joins TRBV11-2 and TRBJ1-1, with TRBD1 as a possible D gene (6 bases). Trimming pared 5 bases from V and 5 bases from J, leaving 21 bases between. CDR3 length: 16 residues. In germline, CDR1 is SGHAT, CDR2 FQNNGV. The CDR3 protein is CASSPGTTGPGTEAFF. Here the CDR3 DNA reads TGTGCCAGCAGCCCGGGGACGACAGGTCCGGGGACTGAAGCTTTCTTT.

This chain links TRBV4-1 with TRBJ2-7; 8 bases line up with TRBD2. V gave up 1 base and J gave up 4 bases; unmatched junction bases: 12. The CDR3 is made up of 17 amino acids. From germline, CDR1 is MGHRA and CDR2 YSYEKL. CDR3 nucleotides: TGCGCCAGCAGCCAAGCACCACCGGGACTAGGTATATACGAGCAGTACTTC. Translated, it gives CASSQAPPGLGIYEQYF.

This clone was counted only a few times. The chain combines TRBV12-3 or TRBV12-4 with TRBJ2-7, with TRBD2 matching over 7 bases. This CDR3 spans 13 amino acids. V shed 5 bases, J shed 1 base, and the junction held 2 bases outside the gene matches. This chain's CDR3 is CASSPGRSYEQYF. The DNA of the CDR3 is TGTGCCAGCAGTCCCGGGAGGTCCTACGAGCAGTACTTC.

The rearrangement joins TRBV7-9 to TRBJ2-7; the D gene is possibly TRBD1 (5 bases). The CDR3 is made up of 15 amino acids. CDR1 SEHNR and CDR2 FQNEAQ come from the germline V gene (reference sequence). V was clipped by 5 bases and J by 5 bases, with 19 bases between them. The CDR3 bases are TGTGCCAGCAGCCCTCCGGTTACCAGGGCGGACGAGCAGTACTTC. Its protein is CASSPPVTRADEQYF. The full variable domain, completed using reference TRBV7-9 and TRBJ2-7, is DTGVSQNPRHKITKRGQNVTFRCDPISEHNRLYWYRQTLGQGPEFLTYFQNEAQLEKSRLLSDRFSAERPKGSFSTLEIQRTEQGDSAMYLCASSPPVTRADEQYFGPGTRLTVT.

The J gene is TRBJ1-2, the V gene TRBV18, with D possibly TRBD1 on 6 matching bases. This CDR3 comprises 15 residues. Trimming left V 5 bases short and J 4 bases short, with 17 bases between. CDR1 KGHSH and CDR2 LQKENI come from the germline V gene. CDR3 residues: CASSESRGAGYGYTF. CDR3 DNA sequence: TGTGCCAGCTCAGAATCTCGGGGGGCAGGCTATGGCTACACCTTC.

With regard to this clone: At one end the junction does not follow the germline gene, possibly because of a read error. V usage is TRBV4-1 and J usage is TRBJ1-2, with D tentatively TRBD1 (6 bases). CDR3 length equals 17 residues. Germline lookup yields CDR1 MGHRA and CDR2 YSYEKL. Here the CDR3 reads CASSQDMARGQGQGQAF. DNA for the CDR3: TGCGCCAGCAGCCAAGATATGGCGAGGGGCCAGGGCCAGGGGCAGGCCTTC.

The chain is built from TRBV27 and TRBJ2-7, with TRBD2 matching 8 bases. This CDR3 has 16 residues. The V and J ends lost 6 bases and 0 bases, in that order; junction bases with no gene match: 10. Looked up from germline, CDR1 is MNHEY and CDR2 is SMNVEV (reference sequence). The CDR3 loop is CASRRRSGMISYEQYF. The CDR3 nucleotides are TGTGCCAGCAGACGACGTAGCGGGATGATCTCCTACGAGCAGTACTTC.

This chain joins TRBV7-3 and TRBJ2-3; 8 bases agree with TRBD2. This CDR3 comprises 17 residues. V shed 1 base and J 0 bases; nucleotides not matched to a gene: 6. Germline assignment: CDR1 SGHTA and CDR2 FQGTGA. CDR3 amino acids: CASSLIGGAASTDTQYF. The CDR3 DNA is TGTGCCAGCAGCTTAATCGGGGGGGCAGCTAGCACAGATACGCAGTATTTT.

This rearrangement joins TRBV4-3 to TRBJ2-7, with D tentatively TRBD1 (5 bases). CDR1 is LGHNA, CDR2 YSLEER, per germline. This CDR3 is 14 amino acids long. The ends were cut back, 3 bases at V and 4 bases at J, with 13 bases in the middle. CDR3 protein: CASSHNRRGYEQYF. CDR3 nucleotide sequence: TGCGCCAGCAGCCACAACCGAAGGGGATACGAGCAGTACTTC.

This clone was found a few times. V and J are TRBV18 and TRBJ1-4; D ambiguous. Trimming removed 0 bases at V and 7 bases at J, with 9 bases between. Germline values: CDR1 KGHSH, CDR2 LQKENI. The CDR3 contains 14 residues. This chain's CDR3 is CASSPPPHGEKLFF. The CDR3 DNA is TGTGCCAGCTCACCACCCCCTCACGGTGAAAAACTGTTTTTT.

This chain connects TRBV27 to TRBJ1-2; 9 nucleotides align to TRBD1. The CDR3 loop spans 14 amino acids. The J segment lost 7 bases and the V segment lost 6 bases, leaving 9 bases of the junction unmatched. Per the germline V gene, CDR1 is MNHEY and CDR2 is SMNVEV (reference sequence). CDR3 bases: TGTGCCAGCAGCCCGGGACAGGGTATCGGTGGCTACACCTTC. Translation: CASSPGQGIGGYTF.

The chain links TRBV29-1 to TRBJ2-7; the match to TRBD1 covers 12 bases. The CDR3 extends over 15 amino acids. The junction had 12 bases not matched to a gene; V was cut back by 5 bases and J by 7 bases. Looked up from germline, CDR1 is SQVTM and CDR2 is ANQGSEA. Here the CDR3 DNA reads TGCAGCGTTTTTTTCCGGGACAGGGGGCTCGGGGAGCAGTACTTC. Protein sequence: CSVFFRDRGLGEQYF.

The chain links TRBV18 to TRBJ2-3; 10 bases are shared with TRBD2. The CDR3 is made up of 16 amino acids. Unmatched junction bases numbered 7, after V lost 3 bases and J lost 4 bases. Germline loops: CDR1 KGHSH, CDR2 LQKENI. Here the CDR3 DNA reads TGTGCCAGCTCACCGAACCTAGCGGGGGCGTCAGATACGCAGTATTTT. It translates to CASSPNLAGASDTQYF.

The V call is TRBV11-1, the J call TRBJ1-4; tentatively, D is TRBD1 (5 bases). V was trimmed by 5 bases and J by 7 bases, leaving 17 bases between them. The CDR3 extends over 15 amino acids. CDR1 and CDR2 from the germline V gene are SGHAT and FQDESV (reference sequence). The CDR3 loop is CASSGSGGAGEKLFF. The CDR3 DNA reads TGTGCCAGCAGCGGCAGTGGCGGGGCAGGTGAAAAACTGTTTTTT.

The rearrangement joins TRBV19 to TRBJ1-5; no firm D call. The CDR3 is made up of 14 amino acids. From germline, CDR1 is LNHDA and CDR2 SQIVND (reference sequence). V dropped 7 bases and J dropped 2 bases, with 12 bases sitting between them. Written as DNA, the CDR3 is TGTGCCAGTAAGGAGGGCATGGGCAATCAGCCCCAGCATTTT. It translates to CASKEGMGNQPQHF.

The chain is built from TRBV4-2 and TRBJ2-3, with 7 nucleotides matching TRBD2. Germline-derived CDR1 and CDR2 are LGHNA and YNFKEQ. Losses at the gene ends were 2 bases for V and 1 base for J; bases not matched to a gene: 6. This CDR3 contains 16 residues. The CDR3 DNA sequence: TGTGCCAGCAGCCAAATTGGGACTACCGGCACAGATACGCAGTATTTT. The encoded protein is CASSQIGTTGTDTQYF.

This clone came up once. The CDR3: CASSITSNTGELFF. CDR3 bases: TGTGCCAGTAGTATTACTAGCAACACCGGGGAGCTGTTTTTT. V is TRBV19 and J is TRBJ2-2; TRBD2 is a possible D gene (6 bases). This CDR3 spans 14 amino acids. The V end lost 3 bases, the J end lost 2 bases, and 7 bases lay between the germline ends. CDR1 and CDR2 (germline): LNHDA, SQIVND (reference sequence).

The genes are TRBV4-2 and TRBJ1-1; D remains unclear. Germline CDR1 and CDR2: LGHNA and YNFKEQ. V lost 1 base and J lost 7, with 10 bases in between. The length of the CDR3 is 13 residues. In DNA, the CDR3 is TGTGCCAGCAGCCAAGGAAAGGCGGTTGAAGCTTTCTTT. This gives the protein CASSQGKAVEAFF.